This TCR beta chain was identified during a study of blood T cell repertoires in COVID-19. The V and J ends lost 6 bases and 5 bases, in that order; junction bases with no gene match: 8. The CDR3 length is 14 residues. Per the germline V gene, CDR1 is SGHRS and CDR2 is YFSETQ. Original handling: Reference gene primer amplification gave estimated nucleated cell counts. Profiling relied on immunoSEQ multiplex PCR, and the TCRdb table lists in-frame clones only, not all of them. V and J calls and clone size are those listed in that table; D and trimming were worked out from the DNA. The sample carries about 130,000 clones, around 86% recorded once.

The gene calls are TRBV5-1 and TRBJ2-3, with 8 bases that match TRBD2. This sequence was found in a man aged 50 to 59 with active COVID-19. Material for sequencing was peripheral blood. CDR3 amino acids: CASTWRLAIDTQYF. CDR3 nucleotides: TGCGCCAGCACCTGGCGACTAGCGATAGATACGCAGTATTTT.